A single sample is the source of the 29 T cell receptor beta chains below, sequenced in a study of T cells in Graves' hyperthyroidism and ophthalmopathy. It was RNA transcripts that yielded the amplified TCR beta CDR3 regions. The primer set for the first-round RT-PCR of the TCR CDR3 was HTBI. TCRdb itself ran the multiplex PCR reads through MiXCR, one entry per CDR3 protein. In the table there are hundreds of thousands of distinct CDR3 sequences, around 13% of which are singletons. Sequencing was performed on blood. These receptors all come from a woman aged 25-40 years with Graves' hyperthyroidism.

This chain joins TRBV28 and TRBJ2-5; TRBD2 matches 7 bases. The junction had 8 bases not matched to a gene; V was cut back by 3 bases and J by 4 bases. Germline assignment: CDR1 MDHEN and CDR2 SYDVKM. CDR3 length: 15 amino acids. CDR3 sequence: CASSLGQAGRETQYF. CDR3 nucleotides: TGTGCCAGCAGTTTGGGCCAAGCGGGACGAGAGACCCAGTACTTC.

This clonotype was observed many times. The V and J genes are TRBV6-2 or TRBV6-3 and TRBJ1-1; 10 bases align to TRBD1. Germline CDR1 reads MNHEY; CDR2 reads SVGEGT. The CDR3 consists of 13 residues. The V and J ends lost 7 bases and 4 bases, in that order; junction bases with no gene match: 3. CDR3 nucleotide sequence: TGTGCCAGCAACCGGGACAGGGGCACTGAAGCTTTCTTT. This translates into CASNRDRGTEAFF.

This clonotype was seen a handful of times. The chain's CDR3 is CSAQGIDSYEQYF. In DNA form, the CDR3 reads TGCAGTGCCCAGGGTATAGACTCCTACGAGCAGTACTTC. The V and J genes are TRBV20-1 and TRBJ2-7, with D possibly matching TRBD1 (5 bases). Germline V gene sequence: CDR1 DFQATT, CDR2 SNEGSKA (reference sequence). V was pared by 6 bases and J by 0 bases, with 12 bases between. The CDR3 totals 13 residues.

This clonotype was observed once. A much larger clone lies a single base off, so this may be a read error. The CDR3 DNA is TGTGCCACGGGGCGAGATAGGGTCGGTTATCCGCCCCAGCATTTT. Translated, it gives CATGRDRVGYPPQHF. The chain carries TRBV15 and TRBJ1-5, with TRBD1 as a possible D gene (5 bases). The CDR3 is made up of 15 amino acids. V gave up 9 bases and J gave up 9 bases, with 24 bases separating them. The germline V gene has CDR1 LNHNV and CDR2 YYDKDF (reference sequence).

This clonotype was counted many times. V and J are TRBV24-1 and TRBJ2-1, with D maybe TRBD1 (6 bases). Per the germline V gene, CDR1 is KGHDR and CDR2 is SFDVKD. This CDR3 is built from 12 residues. Trimming shortened V by 8 bases and J by 7 bases, and 11 bases separated the two germline ends. The CDR3 loop reads CATTTGRNEQFF. Here the CDR3 DNA reads TGTGCCACCACGACAGGTAGGAATGAGCAGTTCTTC.

The chain joins TRBV7-9 to TRBJ1-2; D unclear. Looked up from germline, CDR1 is SEHNR and CDR2 is FQNEAQ (reference sequence). This CDR3 is 14 amino acids long. Trimming shortened V by 5 bases and J by 8 bases, and 18 bases separated the two germline ends. CDR3 sequence (DNA): TGTGCCAGCAGCCCCCCCAACACGAACGACGGCTACACCTTC. Translation gives CASSPPNTNDGYTF.

The V call is TRBV12-3 or TRBV12-4, the J call TRBJ2-5, with D possibly being TRBD1 (6 bases). There are 13 residues in the CDR3. V shed 6 bases and J shed 0 bases, with 8 bases lying between them. CDR3 in amino acids: CASRGTNQETQYF. CDR3 DNA sequence: TGTGCCAGCAGGGGGACAAACCAAGAGACCCAGTACTTC.

The chain joins TRBV7-2 to TRBJ2-3; D is ambiguous. The germline gives CDR1 SGHTA, CDR2 FQGNSA. Trimming removed 1 base from V and 2 bases from J, with 10 bases in between. The CDR3 consists of 15 residues. In DNA, the CDR3 is TGTGCCAGCAGCTTAGGGGTGGCTTCCACAGATACGCAGTATTTT. This codes for CASSLGVASTDTQYF.

Many counts were recorded for this clonotype. The chain links TRBV28 to TRBJ1-2; a weak D match, TRBD1 (6 bases). The CDR3 runs to 13 residues. Deletions cut 6 bases from V and 7 bases from J, with 15 bases between. The germline CDR1 and CDR2 sequences are MDHEN and SYDVKM. CDR3 amino acids: CASSATNRVGYTF. The CDR3 coding sequence is TGTGCCAGCAGCGCTACCAACAGGGTTGGCTACACCTTC.

This clonotype was observed a few times. The chain recombines TRBV28 with TRBJ1-2; unclear D gene. This CDR3 comprises 11 residues. The germline CDR1 and CDR2 sequences are MDHEN and SYDVKM. V was pared by 8 bases and J by 5 bases, with 9 bases between. As DNA, the CDR3 is TGTGCCAGCGGACCTCGATATGGCTACACCTTC. Translation gives CASGPRYGYTF.

This clonotype was recorded at least ten times. V usage is TRBV27 and J usage is TRBJ2-3, with 7 bases lining up with TRBD2. The ends lost 5 bases at V and 4 bases at J; junction bases unmatched: 15. Germline values: CDR1 MNHEY, CDR2 SMNVEV (reference sequence). CDR3 size: 17 residues. CDR3 protein: CASSRVKGRVVADTQYF. Here the CDR3 DNA reads TGTGCCAGCAGTCGGGTCAAGGGGAGGGTTGTTGCAGATACGCAGTATTTT.

This clonotype was detected ten times or more. The rearrangement uses TRBV11-2 and TRBJ2-7, with 10 bases lining up with TRBD1. CDR1 is SGHAT and CDR2 is FQNNGV in the germline V gene. The CDR3 is made up of 16 amino acids. J gave up 3 bases and V 9 bases, and 14 bases lay outside the gene matches. This CDR3 reads CASGSSSRDRGYEQYF. CDR3 DNA: TGTGCCAGTGGCTCTAGCTCGCGGGACAGGGGCTACGAGCAGTACTTC.

The chain is built from TRBV2 and TRBJ2-2, with unresolved D. This CDR3 comprises 14 residues. V lost 6 bases, J lost 1 base, and 9 bases lay in between. Germline CDR1 is SNHLY and CDR2 is FYNNEI. CDR3 protein: CASRRVQNTGELFF. In DNA, the CDR3 is TGTGCCAGCAGACGTGTCCAGAACACCGGGGAGCTGTTTTTT.

This sequence joins TRBV5-1 and TRBJ2-3, with 7 bases lining up with TRBD1. J lost 1 base, V lost 3 bases, and 8 bases had no gene match. CDR3 length: 16 amino acids. The V gene's germline CDR1 is SGHRS and CDR2 YFSETQ. CDR3 sequence reads: CASSSRGDSRTDTQYF. In DNA, the CDR3 is TGCGCCAGCAGCTCCCGAGGGGACAGTCGCACAGATACGCAGTATTTT. The whole variable domain, filled in from reference TRBV5-1 and TRBJ2-3, reads KAGVTQTPRYLIKTRGQQVTLSCSPISGHRSVSWYQQTPGQGLQFLFEYFSETQRNKGNFPGRFSGRQFSNSRSEMNVSTLELGDSALYLCASSSRGDSRTDTQYFGPGTRLTVL.

This clonotype was recorded many times. The V and J genes are TRBV28 and TRBJ1-1; D is perhaps TRBD1 (6 bases). The V gene lost 1 base and the J gene lost 4 bases, with 10 bases spanning the gap. Germline V gene lookup returns CDR1 MDHEN and CDR2 SYDVKM. This CDR3 region has 14 residues. In DNA form, the CDR3 reads TGTGCCAGCAGTTTATCGGGGGCATTCACTGAAGCTTTCTTT. It translates to CASSLSGAFTEAFF.

This clonotype was detected ten times or more. The V call is TRBV20-1, the J call TRBJ2-2; no clear D gene. V shed 3 bases and J shed 6 bases, with 8 bases lying between them. Germline CDR1 DFQATT, CDR2 SNEGSKA (reference sequence). The CDR3 is 12 residues long. CDR3 in DNA: TGCAGTGCTAGGGGCCTGTCCGGGGAGCTGTTTTTT. Its protein is CSARGLSGELFF.

This chain uses TRBV28 with TRBJ1-6, with TRBD1 matching 11 bases. V lost 6 bases and J lost 8; bases outside the gene matches: 12. There are 17 residues in the CDR3. Looked up from germline, CDR1 is MDHEN and CDR2 is SYDVKM. The CDR3 is CASRWTGGRRVYSPLHF. Written as DNA, the CDR3 is TGTGCCAGCAGGTGGACAGGGGGCAGAAGGGTTTATTCACCCCTCCACTTT.

This clonotype was detected ten times or more. The chain uses TRBV18 and TRBJ2-7; D possibly corresponds to TRBD1 (5 bases). This CDR3 spans 13 amino acids. The germline V and J ends were trimmed by 4 bases and 2 bases, with 9 bases remaining between them. Germline V CDR1 and CDR2: KGHSH, LQKENI. The CDR3 nucleotides are TGTGCCAGCTCACTCGACAGAGCCTACGAGCAGTACTTC. Its protein product is CASSLDRAYEQYF. Full variable domain (missing parts from reference TRBV18 and TRBJ2-7): NAGVMQNPRHLVRRRGQEARLRCSPMKGHSHVYWYRQLPEEGLKFMVYLQKENIIDESGMPKERFSAEFPKEGPSILRIQQVVRGDSAAYFCASSLDRAYEQYFGPGTRLTVT.

This sequence joins TRBV11-3 and TRBJ2-2; weak D call: TRBD2 (5 bases). CDR3 length: 19 residues. Per the germline V gene, CDR1 is SGHNT and CDR2 is YENEEA. Trimming removed 0 bases from V and 5 bases from J, with 22 bases in between. The CDR3 is CASSLDGRGIDRMTGELFF. In DNA form, the CDR3 reads TGTGCCAGCAGCTTAGATGGGCGAGGGATTGATAGAATGACCGGGGAGCTGTTTTTT.

V and J are TRBV7-9 and TRBJ2-1; D gene unclear. From germline, CDR1 is SEHNR and CDR2 FQNEAQ (reference sequence). CDR3 length equals 14 residues. With 4 bases removed from V and 9 bases from J, the gap between germline ends came to 16 bases. CDR3 coding DNA: TGTGCCAGCAGCTCCTACCGCTCCGGGCCTGAGCAGTTCTTC. Translating gives CASSSYRSGPEQFF.

The table lists this clonotype with a few counts. J is TRBJ2-7 and V is TRBV9, with D possibly TRBD1 on 6 matching bases. This CDR3 is built from 15 residues. Per the germline V gene, CDR1 is SGDLS and CDR2 is YYNGEE. The V gene lost 0 bases and the J gene lost 5 bases, with 15 bases spanning the gap. CDR3 coding DNA: TGTGCCAGCAGCGTAGCCCCGGACAGACCGCACGAGCAGTACTTC. Translation: CASSVAPDRPHEQYF.

This clonotype was detected many times. This rearrangement joins TRBV28 to TRBJ2-7; D is uncertain. The germline V gene has CDR1 MDHEN and CDR2 SYDVKM. V was trimmed by 5 bases and J by 2 bases, leaving 16 bases between them. There are 15 residues in the CDR3. The CDR3 sequence: CASSPGSPRTYEQYF. The CDR3, as DNA: TGTGCCAGCAGTCCTGGTTCTCCCCGAACCTACGAGCAGTACTTC.

The sample holds one count of this clonotype. The chain has TRBV28 and TRBJ2-7; 8 nucleotides align to TRBD2. J was trimmed by 2 bases and V by 3 bases; bases with no gene match: 3. CDR1 is MDHEN and CDR2 is SYDVKM in the germline V gene. The CDR3 extends over 14 amino acids. CDR3 region: CASSFGRGAYEQYF. CDR3 in DNA: TGTGCCAGCAGTTTCGGGAGGGGCGCCTACGAGCAGTACTTC.

The V and J genes are TRBV12-3 or TRBV12-4 and TRBJ2-1, with D perhaps matching TRBD2 (5 bases). The CDR3 consists of 17 residues. V lost 6 bases and J 4 bases, leaving 22 bases between the germline ends. In DNA form, the CDR3 reads TGTGCCAGCAGGTCCCATGCGGGCGTCCTCCGGTACAATGAGCAGTTCTTC. Residues: CASRSHAGVLRYNEQFF.

V and J are TRBV4-1 and TRBJ2-5; 11 positions agree with TRBD2. Germline values: CDR1 MGHRA, CDR2 YSYEKL. V was pared by 3 bases and J by 4 bases, with 16 bases of the junction left unmatched. The CDR3 runs 19 residues. This CDR3 is CASSHTSGTSGPGGETQYF. The CDR3 nucleotides read TGCGCCAGCAGCCATACTTCAGGGACTAGCGGCCCTGGGGGAGAGACCCAGTACTTC.

This clonotype was seen many times. The V and J genes are TRBV12-3 or TRBV12-4 and TRBJ1-1; D gene uncertain. Trimming pared 6 bases from V and 4 bases from J, leaving 6 bases between. The CDR3 is made up of 11 amino acids. CDR3 loop: CASSLGTEAFF. The CDR3 region has the DNA TGTGCCAGCAGCTTGGGCACTGAAGCTTTCTTT.

The chain combines TRBV20-1 with TRBJ2-4; TRBD2 matches at 9 bases. Unmatched junction bases numbered 6, after V lost 0 bases and J lost 0 bases. Looked up from germline, CDR1 is DFQATT and CDR2 is SNEGSKA (reference sequence). CDR3 length: 17 amino acids. The DNA of the CDR3 is TGCAGTGCTAGAGAAAGCGGGAGGATGGTAGCCAAAAACATTCAGTACTTC. This translates into CSARESGRMVAKNIQYF.

This clonotype appeared many times. V usage is TRBV11-1 and J usage is TRBJ2-3; either TRBD1 or TRBD2 may supply D (5 bases each). The germline V gene encodes CDR1 SGHAT and CDR2 FQDESV (reference sequence). Trimming left V 5 bases short and J 3 bases short, with 18 bases between. The CDR3 runs to 16 residues. The CDR3: CASSPGHGASTDTQYF. The CDR3 coding sequence is TGTGCCAGCAGCCCCGGGCACGGGGCCTCGACAGATACGCAGTATTTT.

The chain couples TRBV7-2 to TRBJ1-2; D gene ambiguous. V lost 4 bases, J lost 8 bases, and 20 bases lay in between. CDR3 length: 15 residues. Germline-derived CDR1 and CDR2 are SGHTA and FQGNSA. The CDR3 reads CASSSSGNGGLGYTF. DNA of the CDR3: TGTGCCAGCAGCTCTTCGGGCAACGGTGGTCTGGGCTACACCTTC.